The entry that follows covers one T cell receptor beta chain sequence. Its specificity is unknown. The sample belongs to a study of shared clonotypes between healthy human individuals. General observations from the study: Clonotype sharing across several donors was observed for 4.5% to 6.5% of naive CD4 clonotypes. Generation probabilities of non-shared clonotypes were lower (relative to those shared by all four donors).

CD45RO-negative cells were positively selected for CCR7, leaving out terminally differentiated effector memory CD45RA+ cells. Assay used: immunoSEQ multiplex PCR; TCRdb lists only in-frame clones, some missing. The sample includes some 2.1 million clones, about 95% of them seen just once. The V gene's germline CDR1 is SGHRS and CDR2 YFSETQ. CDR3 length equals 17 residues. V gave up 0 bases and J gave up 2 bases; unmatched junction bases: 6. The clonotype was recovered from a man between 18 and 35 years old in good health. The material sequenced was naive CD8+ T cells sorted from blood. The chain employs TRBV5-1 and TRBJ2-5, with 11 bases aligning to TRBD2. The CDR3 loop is CASSLALAGGKQETQYF. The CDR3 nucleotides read TGCGCCAGCAGCTTGGCGCTAGCGGGGGGCAAACAAGAGACCCAGTACTTC.